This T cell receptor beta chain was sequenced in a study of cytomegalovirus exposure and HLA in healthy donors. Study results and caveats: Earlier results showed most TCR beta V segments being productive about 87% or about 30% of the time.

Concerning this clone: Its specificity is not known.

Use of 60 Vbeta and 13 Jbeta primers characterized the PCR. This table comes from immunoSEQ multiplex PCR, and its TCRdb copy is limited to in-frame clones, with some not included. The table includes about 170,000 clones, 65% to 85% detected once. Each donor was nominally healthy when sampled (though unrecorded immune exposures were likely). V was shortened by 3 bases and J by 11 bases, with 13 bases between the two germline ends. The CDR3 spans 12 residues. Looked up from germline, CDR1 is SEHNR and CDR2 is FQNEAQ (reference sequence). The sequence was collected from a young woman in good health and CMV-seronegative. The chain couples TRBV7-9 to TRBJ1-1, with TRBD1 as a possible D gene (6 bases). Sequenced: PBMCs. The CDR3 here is CASSFPPGAAFF. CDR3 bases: TGTGCCAGCAGCTTCCCTCCAGGGGCGGCTTTCTTT.